The clone carrying this T cell receptor beta chain was counted a single time. The data originate from a study of T cell responses to AZD1222 COVID-19 vaccine. Sequenced by immunoSEQ multiplex PCR; TCRdb stores in-frame clones only, minus some. This repertoire shows about 110,000 clones, roughly 88% found once; its top ten account for about 13%. The CDR3 is made up of 17 amino acids. Trimming took 4 bases from V and 0 from J; bases not matched to a gene: 6. Germline V gives CDR1 PRHDT, CDR2 FYEKMQ (reference sequence). The sequence came from an adult in good health. The chain recombines TRBV13 with TRBJ2-2; 9 nucleotides align to TRBD2. The specimen was peripheral blood, collected on day 0 of MenACWY control vaccination. Here the CDR3 DNA reads TGTGCCAGCAGCTACTACTCTAGCGGGACGAACACCGGGGAGCTGTTTTTT. Its protein product is CASSYYSSGTNTGELFF.